The entry that follows covers one TCR beta chain sequence. The RNA input was about 0.5 to 1 ug, and it was reverse transcribed with random hexamers. TCR beta CDR3 was amplified by immunoSEQ covering 54 Vbeta and 13 Jbeta. TCRdb recomputed calls from the immunoSEQ multiplex PCR reads with MiXCR, one row per CDR3 protein. Found here are 160,000 or so distinct CDR3 sequences, just over 90% of them singletons; the top ten hold approximately 0.14%. The CDR3 covers 14 residues. The V and J ends lost 5 bases and 7 bases respectively, with 16 bases between them. CDR1 and CDR2 from the germline V gene are SGHRS and YFSETQ. The data are from a study of CD8 T cells in Susac syndrome.

J is TRBJ2-1 and V is TRBV5-1, with D hard to call. This receptor was identified in a human donor in good health. Sequenced material: CD4+ T cells from PBMCs. CDR3 protein: CASRDPATGNEQFF. The DNA for the CDR3 is TGCGCCAGCAGAGATCCAGCTACCGGTAATGAGCAGTTCTTC.